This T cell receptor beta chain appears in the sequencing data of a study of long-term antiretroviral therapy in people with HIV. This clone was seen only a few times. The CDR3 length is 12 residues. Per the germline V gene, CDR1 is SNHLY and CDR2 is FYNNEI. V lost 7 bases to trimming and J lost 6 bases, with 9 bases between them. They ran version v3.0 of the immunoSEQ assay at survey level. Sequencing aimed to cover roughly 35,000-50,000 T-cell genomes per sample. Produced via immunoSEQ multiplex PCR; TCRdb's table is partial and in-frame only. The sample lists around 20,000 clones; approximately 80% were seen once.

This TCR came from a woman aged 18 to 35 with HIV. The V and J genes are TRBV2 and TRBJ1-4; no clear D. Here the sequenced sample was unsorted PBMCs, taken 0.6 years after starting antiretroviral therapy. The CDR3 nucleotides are TGTGCCAGCAAGGCAGAGGATGAAAAACTGTTTTTT. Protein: CASKAEDEKLFF.